This T cell receptor (beta chain) was observed in a study of immune heterogeneity within non-small cell lung tumors. The TCR beta CDR3 region underwent multiplex PCR amplification with 32 V and 13 J primers. TCRdb reprocessed the multiplex PCR reads via MiXCR and lists one record per CDR3 protein. This table holds 2,500 to 3,500 distinct CDR3 sequences, approximately 24% found once. The authors used approximately 600 ng of bulk tumor genomic DNA per sample as template. In surgery, several biopsies were collected from each primary tumor at widely spaced sites. Patients with untreated, newly diagnosed non-small cell lung cancer underwent curative surgery. Germline V gene sequence: CDR1 SNHLY, CDR2 FYNNEI. CDR3 length equals 13 residues. V was pared by 4 bases and J by 4 bases, with 10 bases between. In its sample, this clonotype is medium-sized.

The sequence derives from a female donor with non-small cell lung cancer. The specimen sequenced was lung tumor tissue. V and J are TRBV2 and TRBJ1-1; D gene uncertain. CDR3 residues: CASSAVSGTEAFF. DNA for the CDR3: TGTGCCAGCAGTGCGGTCAGCGGCACTGAAGCTTTCTTT.